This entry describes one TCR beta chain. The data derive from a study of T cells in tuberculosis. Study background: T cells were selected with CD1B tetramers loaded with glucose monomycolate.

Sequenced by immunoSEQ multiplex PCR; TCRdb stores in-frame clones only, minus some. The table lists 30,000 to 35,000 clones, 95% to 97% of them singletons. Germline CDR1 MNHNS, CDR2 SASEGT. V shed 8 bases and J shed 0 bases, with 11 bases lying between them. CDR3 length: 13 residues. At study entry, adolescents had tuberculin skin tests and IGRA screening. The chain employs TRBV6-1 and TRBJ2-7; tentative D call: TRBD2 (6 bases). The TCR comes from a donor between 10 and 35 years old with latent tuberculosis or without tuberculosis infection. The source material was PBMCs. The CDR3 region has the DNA TGTGCCAGCGAGGGACTGGACTCCTACGAGCAGTACTTC. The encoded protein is CASEGLDSYEQYF.